The rows below give T cell receptor beta chains drawn from one sample of a study of T-cell memory formation after mild COVID-19. TCRdb re-analysed the 5' RACE reads in MiXCR, keeping a single row per CDR3 protein. The sample consists of hundreds of thousands of distinct CDR3 sequences, under 30% of them appearing once. The sequenced sample was PBMCs or a T cell subset sorted from them (not recorded which). Receptor source: an adult woman who had mild COVID-19 (a few samples of this study predate the infection). Cell type and time point are not known. Each CDR3 is given with its conserved first and last residue. A D gene is named only where the DNA matches it firmly.

d_call j_call v_call cdr3_aa
- TRBJ2-1 TRBV12-3/TRBV12-4 CASAKRVGDEQFF
TRBD1 TRBJ1-4 TRBV12-3/TRBV12-4 CASTPGGPNEKLFF
- TRBJ2-3 TRBV5-1 CASSLGISTDTQYF
TRBD1 TRBJ2-3 TRBV7-6 CASSPGQGPPTNTQYF
TRBD2 TRBJ2-3 TRBV5-1 CASSPGRTSGTTDTQYF
- TRBJ1-1 TRBV15 CATSRDGSGWAEAFF
TRBD1 TRBJ2-1 TRBV12-3/TRBV12-4 CASTPADRGLVRGLGNEQFF
TRBD1 TRBJ1-1 TRBV9 CASSHTGERNEAFF
- TRBJ2-7 TRBV5-1 CASLNPSSYEQYF
- TRBJ2-7 TRBV20-1 CSAYTVSYEQYF
- TRBJ1-3 TRBV18 CASSGIAGRSGNTIYF
- TRBJ2-7 TRBV5-1 CASSFSGRLYDEQYF
- TRBJ1-5 TRBV20-1 CSALYSNQPQHF
- TRBJ2-4 TRBV23-1 CASTAVLDRRSDIQYF
TRBD1 TRBJ2-7 TRBV11-2 CASSLGPGTGGTTDYEQYF
TRBD2 TRBJ2-2 TRBV20-1 CSARGTRGGSTGELFF
- TRBJ2-2 TRBV12-3/TRBV12-4 CASSLRNTGELFF
- TRBJ1-1 TRBV7-6 CASSPGEGTTEAFF
TRBD1 TRBJ1-1 TRBV6-2/TRBV6-3 CASSYSGTGTEAFF
- TRBJ1-5 TRBV10-3 CAISERTDSNQPQHF
- TRBJ2-6 TRBV6-5 CATGVGGPLSGANVLTF
TRBD2 TRBJ2-1 TRBV11-2 CASSLRREGRNIDEQFF
- TRBJ1-1 TRBV7-3 CASSSSGDEAFF
- TRBJ2-5 TRBV18 CASSPGTQEETQYF
TRBD1 TRBJ2-1 TRBV6-2/TRBV6-3 CASSEQDRASYNEQFF
- TRBJ1-2 TRBV2 CARAPHSDYGYTF
- TRBJ1-5 TRBV6-2/TRBV6-3 CASSYRVTSNQPQHF
TRBD1 TRBJ1-5 TRBV7-9 CASSRQGAGQPQHF
- TRBJ1-4 TRBV20-1 CSARSGGELFF
- TRBJ1-2 TRBV15 CATSRDRAVYGYTF
- TRBJ1-1 TRBV7-9 CASSSPRGQNTEAFF
TRBD1 TRBJ1-2 TRBV29-1 CSVERDRIYGYTF
- TRBJ2-5 TRBV5-5 CASSLEVGGETQYF
- TRBJ1-4 TRBV6-5 CASSYWQGAEKLFF
TRBD2 TRBJ2-1 TRBV7-2 CASSKGLAGSSYNEQFF
- TRBJ2-1 TRBV24-1 CATSDLREQFF
TRBD1 TRBJ1-1 TRBV12-3/TRBV12-4 CASRATGGGYEAFF
- TRBJ1-3 TRBV28 CASSLISAVASGNTIYF
- TRBJ2-2 TRBV7-8 CASSRGENTGELFF
TRBD2 TRBJ2-7 TRBV29-1 CSVRDPLPSSGSSYEQYF
TRBD1 TRBJ1-5 TRBV30 CAWDRGQNQPQHF
TRBD2 TRBJ2-3 TRBV7-9 CASSTSGSSTDTQYF
- TRBJ1-1 TRBV6-5 CASQTGNTEAFF
TRBD1 TRBJ2-2 TRBV20-1 CSARNRGYTGELFF
- TRBJ2-1 TRBV9 CASSVGGGPNEQFF
- TRBJ1-1 TRBV27 CASSLSGSSTEAFF
TRBD1 TRBJ2-5 TRBV7-6 CASSLAQGQRETQYF
- TRBJ1-2 TRBV6-6 CASSYRWYEGYTF
- TRBJ2-2 TRBV7-6 CASSLESGGNTGELFF
TRBD1 TRBJ2-7 TRBV19 CASSPGTGAYEQYF